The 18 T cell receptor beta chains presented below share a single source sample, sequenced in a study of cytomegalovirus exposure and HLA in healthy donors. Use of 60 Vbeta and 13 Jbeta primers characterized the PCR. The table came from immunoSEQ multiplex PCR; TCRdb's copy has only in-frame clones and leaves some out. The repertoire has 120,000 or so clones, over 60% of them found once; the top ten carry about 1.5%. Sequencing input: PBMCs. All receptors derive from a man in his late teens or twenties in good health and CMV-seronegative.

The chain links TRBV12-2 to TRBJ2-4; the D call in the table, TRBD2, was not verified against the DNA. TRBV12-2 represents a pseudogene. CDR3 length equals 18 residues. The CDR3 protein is CASRLASGLAGGVYIQYF. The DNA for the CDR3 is TGTGCAAGTCGCTTAGCGTCGGGACTAGCGGGAGGAGTATACATTCAGTACTTC.

This chain's CDR3 is CASRRTGRLNTEAFF. The DNA of the CDR3 is TGTGCCAGCAGAAGGACAGGGCGACTGAACACTGAAGCTTTCTTT. The V gene is TRBV6-1, the J gene TRBJ1-1, with TRBD1 matching over 8 bases. The V segment lost 6 bases and the J segment 0 bases; nucleotides outside the gene matches: 6. Germline assignment: CDR1 MNHNS and CDR2 SASEGT. CDR3 length equals 15 residues.

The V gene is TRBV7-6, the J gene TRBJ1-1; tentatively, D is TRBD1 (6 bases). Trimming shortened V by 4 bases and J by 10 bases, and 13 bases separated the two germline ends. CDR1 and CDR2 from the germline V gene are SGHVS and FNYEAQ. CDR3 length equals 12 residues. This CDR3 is CASSSQGPAAFF. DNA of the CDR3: TGTGCCAGCAGCTCGCAGGGGCCGGCAGCTTTCTTT.

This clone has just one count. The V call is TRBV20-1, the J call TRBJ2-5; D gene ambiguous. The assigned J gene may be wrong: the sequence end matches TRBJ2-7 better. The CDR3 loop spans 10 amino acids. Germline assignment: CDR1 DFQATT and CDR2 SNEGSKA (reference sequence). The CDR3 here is CSAFHYEQYF. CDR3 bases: TGCAGTGCTTTTCACTACGAGCAGTACTTC.

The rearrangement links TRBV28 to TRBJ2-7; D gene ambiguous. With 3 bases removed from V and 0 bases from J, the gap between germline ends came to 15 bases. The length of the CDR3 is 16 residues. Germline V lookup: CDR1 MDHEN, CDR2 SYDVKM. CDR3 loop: CASSFGRSSSSYEQYF. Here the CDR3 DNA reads TGTGCCAGCAGTTTCGGCAGATCTTCTAGCTCCTACGAGCAGTACTTC.

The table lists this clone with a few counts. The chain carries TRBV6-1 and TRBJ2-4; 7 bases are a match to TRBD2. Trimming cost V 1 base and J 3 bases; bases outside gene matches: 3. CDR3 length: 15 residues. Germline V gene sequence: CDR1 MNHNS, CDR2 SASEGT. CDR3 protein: CASSEGGGGKNIQYF. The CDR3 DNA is TGTGCCAGCAGTGAAGGGGGGGGAGGCAAAAACATTCAGTACTTC.

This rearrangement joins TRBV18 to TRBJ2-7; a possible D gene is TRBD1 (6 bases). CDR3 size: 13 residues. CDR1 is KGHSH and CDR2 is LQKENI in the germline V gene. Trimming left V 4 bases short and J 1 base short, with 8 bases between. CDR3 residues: CASSLGQSYEQYF. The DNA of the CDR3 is TGTGCCAGCTCACTTGGACAGTCCTACGAGCAGTACTTC.

For the CDR3, the DNA is TGTGCCAGCAGCGGAAAGACAGGGCGAACAGATACGCAGTATTTT. As protein: CASSGKTGRTDTQYF. The chain is built from TRBV9 and TRBJ2-3; 7 bases align to TRBD1. The CDR3 is 15 amino acids. Unmatched junction bases numbered 7, after V lost 3 bases and J lost 3 bases. Per germline, CDR1 SGDLS and CDR2 YYNGEE.

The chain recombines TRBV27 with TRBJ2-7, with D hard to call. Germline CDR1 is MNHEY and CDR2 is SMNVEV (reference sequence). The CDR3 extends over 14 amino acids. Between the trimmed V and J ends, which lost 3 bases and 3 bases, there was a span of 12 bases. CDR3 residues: CASSFGGRDYEQYF. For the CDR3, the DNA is TGTGCCAGCAGTTTCGGCGGCCGCGACTACGAGCAGTACTTC.

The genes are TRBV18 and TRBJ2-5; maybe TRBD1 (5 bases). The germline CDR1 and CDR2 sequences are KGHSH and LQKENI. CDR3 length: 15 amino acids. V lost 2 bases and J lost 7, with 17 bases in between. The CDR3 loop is CASSPTRTLQGTQYF. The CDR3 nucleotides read TGTGCCAGCTCACCAACTCGGACGCTCCAGGGGACCCAGTACTTC.

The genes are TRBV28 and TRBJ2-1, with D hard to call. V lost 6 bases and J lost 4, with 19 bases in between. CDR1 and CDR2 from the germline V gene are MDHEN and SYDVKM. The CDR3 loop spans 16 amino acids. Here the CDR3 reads CASSQALSGQYNEQFF. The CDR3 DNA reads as TGTGCCAGCAGCCAGGCCCTAAGTGGGCAATACAATGAGCAGTTCTTC.

The CDR3 bases are TGTGCCAGCAGCAGTGGGGTAGCGGGTCAGTTCTTC. Protein: CASSSGVAGQFF. The chain carries TRBV5-4 and TRBJ2-1; 7 nucleotides agree with TRBD2. From germline, CDR1 is SGHNT and CDR2 YYREEE (reference sequence). CDR3 length: 12 residues. J gave up 13 bases and V 4 bases, and 8 bases lay outside the gene matches.

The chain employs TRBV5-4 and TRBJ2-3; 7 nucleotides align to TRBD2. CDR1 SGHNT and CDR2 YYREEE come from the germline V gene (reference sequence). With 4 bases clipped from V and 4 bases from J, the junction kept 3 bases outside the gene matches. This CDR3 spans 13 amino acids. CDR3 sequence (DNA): TGTGCCAGCAGCCCCGGGGGGTCAGATACGCAGTATTTT. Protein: CASSPGGSDTQYF.

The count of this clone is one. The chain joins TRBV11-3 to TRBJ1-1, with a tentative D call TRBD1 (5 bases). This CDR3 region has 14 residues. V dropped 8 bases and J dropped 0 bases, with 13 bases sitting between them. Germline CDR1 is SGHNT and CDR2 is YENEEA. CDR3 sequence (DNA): TGTGCCAGCGCTAAGACAGCCATGAACACTGAAGCTTTCTTT. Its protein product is CASAKTAMNTEAFF.

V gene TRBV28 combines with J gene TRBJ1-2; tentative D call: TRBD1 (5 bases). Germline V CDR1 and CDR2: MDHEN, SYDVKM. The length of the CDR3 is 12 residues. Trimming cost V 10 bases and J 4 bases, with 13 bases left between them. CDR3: CAISTALYGYTF. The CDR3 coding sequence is TGTGCCATTTCGACAGCCCTCTATGGCTACACCTTC.

DNA for the CDR3: TGTGCCAGCAGGGATACCGGGACAGGGGGCAGGCAGCCCCAGCATTTT. Translation gives CASRDTGTGGRQPQHF. The rearrangement joins TRBV2 to TRBJ1-5; 12 bases match TRBD1. The CDR3 is 16 residues long. The J segment lost 7 bases and the V segment lost 6 bases, leaving 10 bases of the junction unmatched. The V gene's germline CDR1 is SNHLY and CDR2 FYNNEI.

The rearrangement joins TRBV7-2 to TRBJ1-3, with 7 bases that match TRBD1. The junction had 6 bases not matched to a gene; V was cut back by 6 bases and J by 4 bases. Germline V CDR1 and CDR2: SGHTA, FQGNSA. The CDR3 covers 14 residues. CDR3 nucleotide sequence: TGTGCCAGCAGACCAGACAGGGTAGGAAACACCATATATTTT. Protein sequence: CASRPDRVGNTIYF.

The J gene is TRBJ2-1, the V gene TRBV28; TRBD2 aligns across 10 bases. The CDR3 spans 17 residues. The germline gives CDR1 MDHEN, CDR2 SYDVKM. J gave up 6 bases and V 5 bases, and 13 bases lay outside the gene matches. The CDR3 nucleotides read TGTGCCAGCAGTCTGCCACTAGCGGGAAGCCTCATCAATGAGCAGTTCTTC. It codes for CASSLPLAGSLINEQFF. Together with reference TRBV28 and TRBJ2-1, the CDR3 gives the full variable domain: DVKVTQSSRYLVKRTGEKVFLECVQDMDHENMFWYRQDPGLGLRLIYFSYDVKMKEKGDIPEGYSVSREKKERFSLILESASTNQTSMYLCASSLPLAGSLINEQFFGPGTRLTVL.